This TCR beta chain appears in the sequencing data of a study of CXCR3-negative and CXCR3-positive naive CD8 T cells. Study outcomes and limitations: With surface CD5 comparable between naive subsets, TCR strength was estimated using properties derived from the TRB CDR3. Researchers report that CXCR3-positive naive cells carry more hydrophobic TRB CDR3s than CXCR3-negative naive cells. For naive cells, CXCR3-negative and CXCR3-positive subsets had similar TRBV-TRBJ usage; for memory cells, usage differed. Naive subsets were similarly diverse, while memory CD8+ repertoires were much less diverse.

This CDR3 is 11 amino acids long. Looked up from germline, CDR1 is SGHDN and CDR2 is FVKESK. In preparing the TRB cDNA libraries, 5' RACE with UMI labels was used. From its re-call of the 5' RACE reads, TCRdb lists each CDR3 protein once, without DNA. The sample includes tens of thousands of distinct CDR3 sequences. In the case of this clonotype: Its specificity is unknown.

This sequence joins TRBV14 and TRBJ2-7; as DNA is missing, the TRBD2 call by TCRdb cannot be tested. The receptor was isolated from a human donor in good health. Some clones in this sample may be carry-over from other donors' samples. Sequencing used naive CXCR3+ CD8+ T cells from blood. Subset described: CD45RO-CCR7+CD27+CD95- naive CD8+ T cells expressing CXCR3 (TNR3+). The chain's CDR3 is CASSGTYEQYF. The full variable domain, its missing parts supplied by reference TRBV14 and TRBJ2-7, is EAGVTQFPSHSVIEKGQTVTLRCDPISGHDNLYWYRRVMGKEIKFLLHFVKESKQDESGMPNNRFLAERTGGTYSTLKVQPAELEDSGVYFCASSGTYEQYFGPGTRLTVT.